This TCR beta chain was profiled in a study of monozygotic twins with inflammatory bowel disease. Findings and caveats of the study: On the inverse Simpson index, IBD patients scored lower for TCRbeta diversity than healthy co-twins. Distinction of different T cell subtypes was not possible. Differing immunosuppressive treatments may have added variability to patient repertoires.

Looked up from germline, CDR1 is SGHTA and CDR2 is FQGNSA. The CDR3 spans 15 residues. Comment on this clonotype: The target antigen is unknown.

After skipping T cell sorting, the authors isolated total RNA from whole blood. TCRdb re-called the 5' RACE reads, yielding one record per CDR3 amino acid sequence without DNA. Reported are about 150,000 distinct CDR3 sequences; the ten largest clones contain roughly 1.2%. Sequencing input: blood. This chain connects TRBV7-2 to TRBJ2-1; absent DNA, TCRdb's TRBD1 call cannot be checked. The receptor comes from a human donor with ulcerative colitis or Crohn's disease, or a healthy co-twin of an affected twin (not recorded which). This CDR3 is CASSPLTGGYNEQFF.